Listed below are T cell receptor beta chains from one sample, sequenced in a study of blood T cell repertoires in COVID-19. The protocol was immunoSEQ multiplex PCR, while the TCRdb copy is restricted to in-frame clones and leaves out a portion. The table has approximately 170,000 clones, around 85% seen once. Source material: peripheral blood. The receptors originated from an elderly woman with COVID-19, enrolled during active disease. Both conserved end residues are part of each CDR3. Each record gives: clone size, D gene, V gene, J gene, CDR3 DNA, CDR3 protein. A D gene is named only where the DNA matches it firmly. Clone size is given for some rows only: seen once, a few or many times, or a class if the clone is expanded.

>.|TRBD1|TRBV4-1|TRBJ2-7
TGCGCCAGCAGCGTAAAGGGACAGGGGGCTCAGAGGTACGAGCAGTACTTC
CASSVKGQGAQRYEQYF
>.|.|TRBV27|TRBJ1-1
TGTGCCAGCAGGGGGGCCGGGGAAGGAAACACTGAAGCTTTCTTT
CASRGAGEGNTEAFF
>.|TRBD1|TRBV19|TRBJ2-7
TGTGCCAGCCAACGGGGACAGGGGTCGTACGAGCAGTACTTC
CASQRGQGSYEQYF
>few|.|TRBV2|TRBJ1-5
TGTGCCAGCAGTGAATATTTGGGGCGCAATCAGCCCCAGCATTTT
CASSEYLGRNQPQHF
>.|.|TRBV29-1|TRBJ1-1
TGCAGCGCCGGGTGGCCGCGGGAAGCTTTCTTT
CSAGWPREAFF
>.|.|TRBV6-5|TRBJ2-1
TGTGCCAGCAGTACTCATAGTGAGCAGTTCTTC
CASSTHSEQFF
>.|TRBD1|TRBV3-1/TRBV3-2|TRBJ2-5
TGTGCCAGCAGCCCAGGGTCTCCTTCACCGGGACAGAAGAGAACCCAGTACTTC
CASSPGSPSPGQKRTQYF
>.|TRBD1|TRBV5-1|TRBJ2-7
TGCGCCAGCAACGGGGACAGGGGCTACGAGCAGTACTTC
CASNGDRGYEQYF
>.|TRBD2|TRBV29-1|TRBJ2-4
TGCAGCGTTCAGGGACTAGGATCAATTCAGTACTTC
CSVQGLGSIQYF
>.|.|TRBV7-3|TRBJ2-3
TGTGCCAGCAGCCCTGGGGTCAGGGGTCCTCCGGATACGCAGTATTTT
CASSPGVRGPPDTQYF
>.|TRBD2|TRBV3-1/TRBV3-2|TRBJ2-5
TGTGCCAGCAGCCCACACGGGGGGAAAGAGACCCAGTACTTC
CASSPHGGKETQYF
>.|.|TRBV29-1|TRBJ1-2
TGCAGCGCACAGGGTTTTGTCGGCGGCTACACCTTC
CSAQGFVGGYTF
>.|.|TRBV7-3|TRBJ2-3
TGTGCCAGCAGCTGGAGCTCGACAGATACGCAGTATTTT
CASSWSSTDTQYF
>.|TRBD2|TRBV5-1|TRBJ2-3
TGCGCCAGCAGCTGGGGACTAGAAGGTTTAGATACGCAGTATTTT
CASSWGLEGLDTQYF
>few|.|TRBV2|TRBJ2-7
TGTGCCAGCAGTGAAGATCGGAGGGTACAGCAGTACTTC
CASSEDRRVQQYF
>.|.|TRBV12-3/TRBV12-4|TRBJ1-1
TGTGCCAGCAGTCTTCGGGGGGGGACTGAAGCTTTCTTT
CASSLRGGTEAFF
>.|TRBD1|TRBV4-1|TRBJ2-2
TGCGCCAGCAGCCAAGTGGGCCCGCGACAGGGCTATTACGGGGAGCTGTTTTTT
CASSQVGPRQGYYGELFF
>.|.|TRBV5-1|TRBJ1-1
TGCGCCAGCAGTCAGGACTCGGGACAGAACACTGAAGCTTTCTTT
CASSQDSGQNTEAFF
>once|.|TRBV9|TRBJ1-3
TGTGCCAGCAGCGCGGACAGCCTCGGGGGAAACACCATATATTTT
CASSADSLGGNTIYF
>few|.|TRBV2|TRBJ2-1
TGTGCCAGCACCGCGGGGCCCGGAGAGTTCTTC
CASTAGPGEFF
>.|TRBD2|TRBV3-1/TRBV3-2|TRBJ2-7
TGTGCCAGCAGCCAACGCGGGGGTGGGGAGCAGTACTTC
CASSQRGGGEQYF
>.|.|TRBV18|TRBJ2-7
TGTGCCAGCTCACCACTCCCGTTCGGGGGAAGGGTAGTCGAGCAGTACTTC
CASSPLPFGGRVVEQYF
>.|TRBD1|TRBV5-1|TRBJ1-6
TGCGCCAGCAGCTTGGCCTCCGGCAGGGGGCTAAGTTCACCCCTCCACTTT
CASSLASGRGLSSPLHF
>.|TRBD1|TRBV6-5|TRBJ1-2
TGTGCCAGCAGTTACGCCGGGACAGGTGGCTACACCTTC
CASSYAGTGGYTF
>once|.|TRBV19|TRBJ2-2
TGTGCCAGTAGGGGACAAGGCTTGTACGGGGAGCTGTTTTTT
CASRGQGLYGELFF
>.|.|TRBV5-8|TRBJ1-5
TGTGCCAGCAGCTTGGATCAGGGCAATCAGCCCCAGCATTTT
CASSLDQGNQPQHF
>.|.|TRBV6-5|TRBJ2-5
TGTGCCAGCAAGCTTGTAGACTGGGAAGAGACCCAGTACTTC
CASKLVDWEETQYF
>.|.|TRBV7-8|TRBJ2-1
TGTGCCAGCAGCCCAAGACTGGGGGCCGTTGAGCAGTTCTTC
CASSPRLGAVEQFF
>.|TRBD1|TRBV5-8|TRBJ1-1
TGTGCCAGCAGCTCCCACTTGGGACAGTCGAACACTGAAGCTTTCTTT
CASSSHLGQSNTEAFF
>.|.|TRBV7-3|TRBJ1-1
TGTGCCAGCAGCTTAATTGCCGGGGGAGACACTGAAGCTTTCTTT
CASSLIAGGDTEAFF
>.|TRBD2|TRBV7-2|TRBJ2-3
TGTGCCAGTCAAGCGGGAGGAGAGGCAGATACGCAGTATTTT
CASQAGGEADTQYF
>.|.|TRBV6-5|TRBJ2-7
TGTGCCAGCAGGTCATCCTACGAGCAGTACTTC
CASRSSYEQYF
>.|TRBD2|TRBV4-1|TRBJ2-5
TGCGCCAGCAGCCAAGCGGGGACTAGCGGAGCACAAGAGACCCAGTACTTC
CASSQAGTSGAQETQYF
>.|.|TRBV4-1|TRBJ1-3
TGCGCCAGCAGCCAAGAAGGGACATCCTCTGGAAACACCATATATTTT
CASSQEGTSSGNTIYF
>once|TRBD1|TRBV5-1|TRBJ1-1
TGCGCCAGCAGCTTCGGGACAGGAACACCCGAAGCTTTCTTT
CASSFGTGTPEAFF
>once|.|TRBV27|TRBJ1-3
TGTGCCAGCAGTTCCTTGGACAGAAACTCTGGAAACACCATATATTTT
CASSSLDRNSGNTIYF
>.|TRBD1|TRBV24-1|TRBJ2-7
TGTGCCACCAGTGACCGAGACAGGGGGAAGGGACACGAGCAGTACTTC
CATSDRDRGKGHEQYF
>few|TRBD1|TRBV20-1|TRBJ2-7
TGCAGTGCTAGTGATGGACAGGGTTCGTCATACGAGCAGTACTTC
CSASDGQGSSYEQYF
>once|.|TRBV19|TRBJ1-2
TGTGCCAGTAGTATAGATCTACGGCCGGAGCGAGATGGCTACACCTTC
CASSIDLRPERDGYTF
>.|.|TRBV5-8|TRBJ2-1
TGTGCCAGCAGCTTGGTCCGGCTAGTCGGCAATGAGCAGTTCTTC
CASSLVRLVGNEQFF
>.|.|TRBV12-3/TRBV12-4|TRBJ1-5
TGTGCCAGCAGTTCCGGAGCAGCTCAGCCCCAGCATTTT
CASSSGAAQPQHF
>.|TRBD1|TRBV30|TRBJ1-4
TGTGCCTGGAGTACCCCCAGGGGGTGGAAACTGTTTTTT
CAWSTPRGWKLFF
>.|TRBD2|TRBV5-4|TRBJ2-1
TGTGCCAGCAGCTTGGTAGGTAGCGGGAGACCCCTGGGCAATGAGCAGTTCTTC
CASSLVGSGRPLGNEQFF
>.|.|TRBV9|TRBJ2-7
TGTGCCAGCAGCGTGGGGGGTACCGGCCACGAGCAGTACTTC
CASSVGGTGHEQYF
>few|.|TRBV2|TRBJ1-2
TGTGCCAGCAGTGACAGTGACTATGGCTACACCTTC
CASSDSDYGYTF
>.|.|TRBV11-3|TRBJ1-6
TGTGCCAGCAGCTTGACAAGCAATTCACCCCTCCACTTT
CASSLTSNSPLHF
>.|.|TRBV28|TRBJ1-2
TGTGCCAGCAGTAAACCGACAGCTGCTAACTATGGCTACACCTTC
CASSKPTAANYGYTF
>.|TRBD2|TRBV7-9|TRBJ2-5
TGTGCCAGCAGCTTAGCCGCGGGACTAGCGGGGGGGCCGGAGACCCAGTACTTC
CASSLAAGLAGGPETQYF
>.|TRBD1|TRBV9|TRBJ1-5
TGTGCCAGCAGCGCCGGACAGGGGTATCAGCCCCAGCATTTT
CASSAGQGYQPQHF